Detailed here is one TCR beta chain. As yet, its antigen is unknown. The germline CDR1 and CDR2 sequences are SGHRS and YFSETQ. V lost 1 base, J lost 2 bases, and 11 bases lay in between. The CDR3 has 15 residues. This specimen belongs to a study of beta chain features in type 1 diabetes. Study-wide context: The study examined about 110,000,000 sorted cells across all samples.

All of the isolated RNA was reverse transcribed, so expressed TCRB transcripts were sequenced. The data were produced by immunoSEQ multiplex PCR, yet TCRdb's version contains in-frame clones alone and is incomplete. The table shows some 250,000 clones, with approximately 14% occurring only once. General study results and limits: Patients with Type 1 diabetes showed moderately but significantly shorter TCRB CDR3s in all four CD4+ subsets.

Sequencing was performed on naive CD4+ T cells from blood. The sequence came from a man aged 30 to 39 with type 1 diabetes. J is TRBJ2-3 and V is TRBV5-1, with a tentative D call TRBD1 (6 bases). The CDR3 loop reads CASSLSGGYTDTQYF. The CDR3 bases are TGCGCCAGCAGCTTGAGTGGGGGCTACACAGATACGCAGTATTTT.